This TCR beta chain was recovered during a study of blood T cell repertoires in COVID-19. CDR1 is SQVTM, CDR2 ANQGSEA, per germline. Germline trimming cut 7 bases from V and 5 bases from J; bases unmatched to any gene: 7. The CDR3 loop spans 12 amino acids. In the original workflow: The assay estimated nucleated cells by amplifying reference gene primers. Clones were read by immunoSEQ multiplex PCR, and TCRdb kept only the in-frame ones, dropping some. V and J calls plus clone size are reproduced from that table; the DNA served to infer D and trimming. This sample carries under 200,000 clones, about 86% of them seen once, and the ten largest clones take under 3%.

Sequencing was performed on peripheral blood. The receptor comes from a human donor with acute or convalescent COVID-19. The donor label of this sample is uncertain. The V gene is TRBV29-1, the J gene TRBJ1-2; TRBD1 aligns across 7 bases. CDR3 DNA sequence: TGCAGCGCCTCAGGGGGGCGTTATGGCTACACCTTC. Amino acid sequence: CSASGGRYGYTF.